These 18 T cell receptor beta chains were sequenced from one sample in a study of T-cell memory formation after mild COVID-19. TCRdb fed the 5' RACE reads into MiXCR, producing one record per CDR3 protein. This table holds 410,000 or so distinct CDR3 sequences, 20% to 25% found once. The sample taken for sequencing was PBMCs or a T cell subset sorted from them (not recorded which). These receptors came from an adult woman who had mild COVID-19 (a few samples of this study predate the infection). Cell type and time point are not known.

The chain recombines TRBV5-1 with TRBJ1-2; D is perhaps TRBD1 (5 bases). Germline lookup yields CDR1 SGHRS and CDR2 YFSETQ. V was cut by 3 bases and J by 8 bases, with 20 bases left in between. The CDR3 totals 15 residues. The CDR3 nucleotides are TGCGCCAGCAGCTCGGCACAGGCCGCCGGGGCGGGCTACACCTTC. Residues: CASSSAQAAGAGYTF.

This clonotype was seen only a few times. This chain uses TRBV3-1 with TRBJ2-7, with D possibly called TRBD1 or TRBD2 (5 bases each). Germline CDR1 reads LGHDT; CDR2 reads YNNKEL (reference sequence). There are 15 residues in the CDR3. Trimming shortened V by 5 bases and J by 5 bases, and 19 bases separated the two germline ends. CDR3 DNA: TGTGCCAGCAGCTCCGGGACGGGTGAGATTAACGAGCAGTACTTC. This gives the protein CASSSGTGEINEQYF.

This clonotype came up a few times. The rearrangement uses TRBV25-1 and TRBJ2-3; 9 bases are a match to TRBD1. Germline V gives CDR1 MGHDK, CDR2 SYGVNS. The junction had 7 bases not matched to a gene; V was cut back by 4 bases and J by 2 bases. There are 16 residues in the CDR3. The CDR3 region has the DNA TGTGCCAGCAGTGGAGACCGGGACAGGGACACAGATACGCAGTATTTT. Amino acids: CASSGDRDRDTDTQYF.

This clonotype came up a few times. The gene calls are TRBV6-5 and TRBJ1-2; D is unclear. The V gene's germline CDR1 is MNHEY and CDR2 SVGAGI. V was cut by 0 bases and J by 7 bases, with 12 bases left in between. This CDR3 region has 14 residues. The CDR3 spells CASSYSVHLPGYTF. The DNA of the CDR3 is TGTGCCAGCAGTTACTCGGTACACCTTCCTGGCTACACCTTC.

This clonotype was seen only a few times. The chain has TRBV7-8 and TRBJ2-1; a possible D gene is TRBD2 (5 bases). In germline, CDR1 is SGHVS, CDR2 FQNEAQ. Trimming removed 3 bases from V and 2 bases from J, with 14 bases in between. This CDR3 contains 16 residues. The CDR3 protein is CASSLGVLQAYNEQFF. CDR3 coding DNA: TGTGCCAGCAGCTTGGGAGTACTTCAAGCCTACAATGAGCAGTTCTTC. Together with reference TRBV7-8 and TRBJ2-1, the CDR3 gives the full variable domain: GAGVSQSPRYKVAKRGQDVALRCDPISGHVSLFWYQQALGQGPEFLTYFQNEAQLDKSGLPSDRFFAERPEGSVSTLKIQRTQQEDSAVYLCASSLGVLQAYNEQFFGPGTRLTVL.

V usage is TRBV20-1 and J usage is TRBJ2-1; D perhaps matches TRBD1 (5 bases). This CDR3 region has 13 residues. V was trimmed by 6 bases and J by 4 bases, leaving 13 bases between them. CDR1 and CDR2 (germline): DFQATT, SNEGSKA (reference sequence). CDR3 loop: CSAGQGIYNEQFF. The CDR3 nucleotides are TGCAGTGCGGGGCAGGGCATTTACAATGAGCAGTTCTTC.

This clonotype was detected a few times. This chain joins TRBV7-8 and TRBJ2-7; D is perhaps TRBD1 (6 bases). The germline gives CDR1 SGHVS, CDR2 FQNEAQ. The CDR3 covers 14 residues. Trimming took off 3 bases at V and 5 bases at J, with 14 bases between the two ends. In DNA form, the CDR3 reads TGTGCCAGCAGCTTGGTTGGACAGCTCCACGAGCAGTACTTC. This encodes CASSLVGQLHEQYF.

The CDR3 region has the DNA TGTGCCAGCATTGGGGACGATGAAGCTTTCTTT. Translated, it gives CASIGDDEAFF. The chain employs TRBV12-3 or TRBV12-4 and TRBJ1-1; tentatively, D is TRBD1 (5 bases). The CDR3 totals 11 residues. Trimming shortened V by 7 bases and J by 7 bases, and 10 bases separated the two germline ends.

V and J are TRBV11-2 and TRBJ2-3, with 10 nucleotides matching TRBD2. J was trimmed by 3 bases and V by 5 bases; bases with no gene match: 8. Germline CDR1 reads SGHAT; CDR2 reads FQNNGV. The CDR3 runs 16 residues. DNA for the CDR3: TGTGCCAGCAGCCCGGTAGCGGGGGGCCAGACAGATACGCAGTATTTT. It specifies CASSPVAGGQTDTQYF.

This clonotype was seen more than once but under ten times. The chain links TRBV2 to TRBJ2-3; 8 nucleotides match TRBD2. V gave up 7 bases and J gave up 0 bases; unmatched junction bases: 3. Germline CDR1 and CDR2: SNHLY and FYNNEI. CDR3 length equals 14 residues. The CDR3 nucleotides are TGTGCCAGCAATTCGGGGGGGAGCACAGATACGCAGTATTTT. Its protein is CASNSGGSTDTQYF.

This CDR3 reads CSAPGGRGGYTF. The CDR3 nucleotides are TGCAGTGCCCCGGGGGGACGAGGGGGCTACACCTTC. The chain uses TRBV20-1 and TRBJ1-2; D perhaps matches TRBD1 (5 bases). This CDR3 is 12 amino acids long. Per germline, CDR1 DFQATT and CDR2 SNEGSKA (reference sequence). V gave up 6 bases and J gave up 8 bases, with 16 bases separating them.

This clonotype has at least ten counts. V is TRBV20-1 and J is TRBJ2-2, with 13 nucleotides matching TRBD2. Trimming cost V 5 bases and J 3 bases; bases outside gene matches: 3. There are 15 residues in the CDR3. The germline V gene encodes CDR1 DFQATT and CDR2 SNEGSKA (reference sequence). CDR3 DNA: TGCAGTGCTTCCGGGACTAGCGGGGACACCGGGGAGCTGTTTTTT. Its protein product is CSASGTSGDTGELFF.

This clonotype occurred a few times. The chain is built from TRBV21-1 and TRBJ2-1; the table's D call, TRBD1, has no DNA check behind it. TRBV21-1 is shown as a pseudogene. The CDR3 covers 18 residues. As DNA, the CDR3 is TGTGCCAGCAGCGGAGGGGATCCGGGACAGGGGTATCACAATGAGCAGTTCTTC. This sequence encodes CASSGGDPGQGYHNEQFF.

This sequence joins TRBV6-1 and TRBJ1-2; D is unclear. The germline CDR1 and CDR2 sequences are MNHNS and SASEGT. This CDR3 spans 14 amino acids. The germline V and J ends were trimmed by 6 bases and 10 bases, with 21 bases remaining between them. CDR3: CASSLERVGQFYTF. The CDR3 DNA reads TGTGCCAGCAGCCTCGAGCGTGTCGGCCAATTCTACACCTTC.

V and J are TRBV4-1 and TRBJ2-7, with 9 nucleotides matching TRBD2. The germline gives CDR1 MGHRA, CDR2 YSYEKL. The trim removed 1 base at V and 4 bases at J, leaving 5 bases unmatched. The CDR3 runs to 15 residues. CDR3 region: CASSQVPSGAYEQYF. Here the CDR3 DNA reads TGCGCCAGCAGCCAAGTTCCTAGCGGGGCGTACGAGCAGTACTTC.

This clonotype has a handful of counts. J is TRBJ2-1 and V is TRBV7-3; TRBD1 matches 9 bases. V lost 4 bases to trimming and J lost 2 bases; unmatched junction nucleotides: 9. The germline CDR1 and CDR2 sequences are SGHTA and FQGTGA. CDR3 length: 17 amino acids. The CDR3 is CASSSLYRDRAYNEQFF. The CDR3 nucleotides are TGTGCCAGCAGCTCACTTTACCGGGACAGGGCCTACAATGAGCAGTTCTTC.

A few counts support this clonotype. The chain has TRBV24-1 and TRBJ2-1; a weak D match, TRBD1 (5 bases). Per germline, CDR1 KGHDR and CDR2 SFDVKD. The CDR3 has 16 amino acids. Between the trimmed V and J ends, which lost 4 bases and 1 base, there was a span of 13 bases. In DNA form, the CDR3 reads TGTGCCACCAGTGAAACCGACAGTATGTCCTACAATGAGCAGTTCTTC. Translated, it gives CATSETDSMSYNEQFF.

The chain has TRBV7-9 and TRBJ2-5; 7 bases are a match to TRBD1. V dropped 3 bases and J dropped 4; count of bases not matched to a gene: 11. Germline CDR1 is SEHNR and CDR2 is FQNEAQ (reference sequence). CDR3 size: 16 residues. In nucleotides, the CDR3 is TGTGCCAGCAGCTTCCCGACAGGGATGTGGGGAGAGACCCAGTACTTC. Its protein product is CASSFPTGMWGETQYF.